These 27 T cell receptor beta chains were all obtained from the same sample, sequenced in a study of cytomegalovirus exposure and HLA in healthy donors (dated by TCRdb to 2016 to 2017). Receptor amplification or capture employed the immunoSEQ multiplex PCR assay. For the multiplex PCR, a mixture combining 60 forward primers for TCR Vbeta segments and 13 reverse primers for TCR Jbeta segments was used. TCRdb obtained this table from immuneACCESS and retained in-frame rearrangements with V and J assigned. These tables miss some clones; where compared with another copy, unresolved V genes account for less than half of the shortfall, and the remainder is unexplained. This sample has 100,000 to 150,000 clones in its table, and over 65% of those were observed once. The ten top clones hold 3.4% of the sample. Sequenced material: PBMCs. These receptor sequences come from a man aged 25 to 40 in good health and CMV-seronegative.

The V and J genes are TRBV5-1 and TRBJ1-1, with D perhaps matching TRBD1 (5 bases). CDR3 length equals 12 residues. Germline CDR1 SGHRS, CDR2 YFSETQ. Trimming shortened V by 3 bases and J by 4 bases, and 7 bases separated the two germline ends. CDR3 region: CASSWGSTEAFF. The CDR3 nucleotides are TGCGCCAGCAGCTGGGGCAGCACTGAAGCTTTCTTT. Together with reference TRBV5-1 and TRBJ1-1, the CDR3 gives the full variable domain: KAGVTQTPRYLIKTRGQQVTLSCSPISGHRSVSWYQQTPGQGLQFLFEYFSETQRNKGNFPGRFSGRQFSNSRSEMNVSTLELGDSALYLCASSWGSTEAFFGQGTRLTVV.

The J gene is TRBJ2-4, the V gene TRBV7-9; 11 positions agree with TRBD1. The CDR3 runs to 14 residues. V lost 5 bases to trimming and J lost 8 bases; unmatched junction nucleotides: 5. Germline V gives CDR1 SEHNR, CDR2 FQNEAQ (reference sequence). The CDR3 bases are TGTGCCAGCAGCACGGGACAGGGGGTAGACATTCAGTACTTC. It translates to CASSTGQGVDIQYF.

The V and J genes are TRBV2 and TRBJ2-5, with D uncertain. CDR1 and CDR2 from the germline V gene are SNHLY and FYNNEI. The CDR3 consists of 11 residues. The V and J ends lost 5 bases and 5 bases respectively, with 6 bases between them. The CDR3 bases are TGTGCCAGCAGTCCTATGGAGACCCAGTACTTC. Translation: CASSPMETQYF.

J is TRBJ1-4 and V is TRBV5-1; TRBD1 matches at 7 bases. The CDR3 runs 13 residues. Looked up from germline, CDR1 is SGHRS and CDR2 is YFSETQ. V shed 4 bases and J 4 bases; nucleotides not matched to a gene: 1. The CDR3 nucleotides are TGCGCCAGCAGCCAGGGGGATAATGAAAAACTGTTTTTT. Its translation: CASSQGDNEKLFF.

CDR3 region: CASSQSGQDYSGANVLTF. The CDR3 bases are TGTGCCAGCAGCCAGTCGGGACAGGACTACTCTGGGGCCAACGTCCTGACTTTC. This chain joins TRBV7-9 and TRBJ2-6; 8 bases align to TRBD1. Looked up from germline, CDR1 is SEHNR and CDR2 is FQNEAQ (reference sequence). V lost 5 bases, J lost 0 bases, and 9 bases stayed unmatched. The CDR3 extends over 18 amino acids.

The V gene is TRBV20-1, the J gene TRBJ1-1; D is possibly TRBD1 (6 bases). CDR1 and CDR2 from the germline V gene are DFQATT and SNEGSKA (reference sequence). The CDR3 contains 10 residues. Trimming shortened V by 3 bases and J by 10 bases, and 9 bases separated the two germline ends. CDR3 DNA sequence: TGCAGTGCTAGGGGCAGGGGAGCTTTCTTT. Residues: CSARGRGAFF.

This CDR3 reads CASSLVGDSDGDEQFF. The DNA for the CDR3 is TGTGCCAGCAGCTTGGTTGGGGACAGCGACGGGGATGAGCAGTTCTTC. V usage is TRBV5-6 and J usage is TRBJ2-1, with 7 positions matching TRBD1. Germline lookup yields CDR1 SGHDT and CDR2 YYEEEE. J was trimmed by 8 bases and V by 0 bases; bases with no gene match: 11. This CDR3 spans 16 amino acids.

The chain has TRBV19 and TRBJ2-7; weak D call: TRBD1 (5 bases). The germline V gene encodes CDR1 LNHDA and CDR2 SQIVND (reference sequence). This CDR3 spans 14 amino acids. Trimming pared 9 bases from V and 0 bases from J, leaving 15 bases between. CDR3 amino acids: CASSQGALSYEQYF. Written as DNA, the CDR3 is TGTGCCAGCTCTCAGGGTGCCCTCTCCTACGAGCAGTACTTC.

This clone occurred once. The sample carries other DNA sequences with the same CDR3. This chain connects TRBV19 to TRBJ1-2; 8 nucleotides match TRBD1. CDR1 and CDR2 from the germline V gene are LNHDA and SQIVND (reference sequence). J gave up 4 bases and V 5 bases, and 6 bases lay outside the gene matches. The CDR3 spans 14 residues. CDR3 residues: CASSSTGGIYGYTF. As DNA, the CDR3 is TGTGCCAGTAGTTCCACAGGGGGAATCTATGGCTACACCTTC. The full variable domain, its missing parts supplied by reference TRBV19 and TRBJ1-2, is DGGITQSPKYLFRKEGQNVTLSCEQNLNHDAMYWYRQDPGQGLRLIYYSQIVNDFQKGDIAEGYSVSREKKESFPLTVTSAQKNPTAFYLCASSSTGGIYGYTFGSGTRLTVV.

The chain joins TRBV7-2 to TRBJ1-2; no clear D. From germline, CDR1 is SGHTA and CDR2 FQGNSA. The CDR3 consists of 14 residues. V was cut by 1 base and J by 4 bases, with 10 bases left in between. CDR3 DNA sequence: TGTGCCAGCAGCTTAGTCCCGTCCCTCTATGGCTACACCTTC. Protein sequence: CASSLVPSLYGYTF.

The CDR3: CASSIDAGTRVEQYF. The CDR3 nucleotides read TGTGCCAGTAGTATAGACGCGGGGACCCGGGTCGAGCAGTACTTC. J is TRBJ2-7 and V is TRBV19; D is perhaps TRBD2 (6 bases). The CDR3 contains 15 residues. The V and J ends lost 0 bases and 6 bases respectively, with 15 bases between them. Germline CDR1 is LNHDA and CDR2 is SQIVND (reference sequence).

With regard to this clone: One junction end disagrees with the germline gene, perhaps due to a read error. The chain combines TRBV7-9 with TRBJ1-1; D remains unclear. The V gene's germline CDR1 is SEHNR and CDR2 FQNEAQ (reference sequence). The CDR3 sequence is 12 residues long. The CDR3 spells CSSSFNSLEAFF. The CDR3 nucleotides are TGTTCCAGCAGCTTCAATTCACTGGAAGCTTTCTTT.

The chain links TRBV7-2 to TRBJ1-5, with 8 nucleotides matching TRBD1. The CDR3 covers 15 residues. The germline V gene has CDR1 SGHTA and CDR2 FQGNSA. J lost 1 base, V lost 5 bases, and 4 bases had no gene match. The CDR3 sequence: CASSRDRLSNQPQHF. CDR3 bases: TGTGCCAGCAGCCGGGACAGGCTCAGCAATCAGCCCCAGCATTTT. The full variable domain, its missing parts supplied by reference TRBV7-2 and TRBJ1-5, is GAGVSQSPSNKVTEKGKDVELRCDPISGHTALYWYRQSLGQGLEFLIYFQGNSAPDKSGLPSDRFSAERTGGSVSTLTIQRTQQEDSAVYLCASSRDRLSNQPQHFGDGTRLSIL.

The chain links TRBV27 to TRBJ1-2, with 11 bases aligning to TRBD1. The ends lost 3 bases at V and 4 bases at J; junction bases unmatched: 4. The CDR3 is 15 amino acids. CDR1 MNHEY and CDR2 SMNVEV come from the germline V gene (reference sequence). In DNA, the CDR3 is TGTGCCAGCAGTTTGGGGACAGGGGGGACCTATGGCTACACCTTC. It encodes CASSLGTGGTYGYTF.

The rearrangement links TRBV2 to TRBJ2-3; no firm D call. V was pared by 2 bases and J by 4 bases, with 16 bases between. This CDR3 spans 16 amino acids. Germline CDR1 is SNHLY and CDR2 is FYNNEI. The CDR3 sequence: CASSERGNNWADTQYF. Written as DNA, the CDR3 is TGTGCCAGCAGTGAACGAGGCAACAACTGGGCAGATACGCAGTATTTT.

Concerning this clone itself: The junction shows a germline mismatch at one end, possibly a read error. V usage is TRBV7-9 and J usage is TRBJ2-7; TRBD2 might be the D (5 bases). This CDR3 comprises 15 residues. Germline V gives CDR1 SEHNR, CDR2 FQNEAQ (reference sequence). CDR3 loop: CSSSLALDWSYEQYF. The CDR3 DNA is TGTTCCAGCAGCTTAGCCTTGGACTGGAGCTACGAGCAGTACTTC. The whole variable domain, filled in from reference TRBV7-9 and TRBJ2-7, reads DTGVSQNPRHKITKRGQNVTFRCDPISEHNRLYWYRQTLGQGPEFLTYFQNEAQLEKSRLLSDRFSAERPKGSFSTLEIQRTEQGDSAMYLCSSSLALDWSYEQYFGPGTRLTVT.

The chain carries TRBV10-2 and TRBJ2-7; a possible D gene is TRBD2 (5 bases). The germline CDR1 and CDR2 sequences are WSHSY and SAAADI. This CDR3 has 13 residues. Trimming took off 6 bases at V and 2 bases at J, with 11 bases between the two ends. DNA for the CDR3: TGCGCCAGCAGCGGCGAGGGTACCTACGAGCAGTACTTC. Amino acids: CASSGEGTYEQYF.

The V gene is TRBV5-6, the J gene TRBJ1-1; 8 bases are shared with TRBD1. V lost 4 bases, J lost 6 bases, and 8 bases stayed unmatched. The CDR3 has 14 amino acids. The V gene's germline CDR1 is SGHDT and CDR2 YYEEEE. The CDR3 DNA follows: TGTGCCAGCAGCACGGACAGGGATTTACCTGAAGCTTTCTTT. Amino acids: CASSTDRDLPEAFF.

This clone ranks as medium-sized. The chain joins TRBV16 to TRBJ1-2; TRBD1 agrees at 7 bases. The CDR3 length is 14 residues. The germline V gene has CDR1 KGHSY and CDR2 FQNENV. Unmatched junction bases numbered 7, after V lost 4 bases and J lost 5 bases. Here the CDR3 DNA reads TGTGCCAGCAGCCCCACAGGGGAAGGGTATGGCTACACCTTC. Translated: CASSPTGEGYGYTF.

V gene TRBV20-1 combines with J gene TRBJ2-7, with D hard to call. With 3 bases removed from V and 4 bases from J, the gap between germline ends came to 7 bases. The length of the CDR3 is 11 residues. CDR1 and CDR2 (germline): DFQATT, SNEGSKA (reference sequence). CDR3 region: CSASMQYEQYF. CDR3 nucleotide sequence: TGCAGTGCTAGCATGCAGTACGAGCAGTACTTC.

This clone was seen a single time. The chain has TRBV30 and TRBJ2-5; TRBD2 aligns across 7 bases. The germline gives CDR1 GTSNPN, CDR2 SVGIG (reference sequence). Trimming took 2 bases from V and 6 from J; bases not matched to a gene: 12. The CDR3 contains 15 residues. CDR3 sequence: CAWSPLAAGVQTQYF. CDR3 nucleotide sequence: TGTGCCTGGAGTCCGCTAGCGGCTGGGGTGCAGACCCAGTACTTC.

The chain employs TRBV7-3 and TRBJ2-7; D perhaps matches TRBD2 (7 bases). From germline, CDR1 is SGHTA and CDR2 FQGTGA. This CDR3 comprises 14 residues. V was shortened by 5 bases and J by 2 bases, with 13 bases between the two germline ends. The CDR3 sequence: CASSLGGATYEQYF. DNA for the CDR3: TGTGCCAGCAGCCTGGGGGGGGCAACCTACGAGCAGTACTTC.

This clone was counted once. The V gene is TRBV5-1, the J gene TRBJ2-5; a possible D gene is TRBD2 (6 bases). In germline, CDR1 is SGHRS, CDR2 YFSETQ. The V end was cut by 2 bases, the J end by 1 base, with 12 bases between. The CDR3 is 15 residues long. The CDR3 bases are TGCGCCAGCAGCTTCAGCCAGGGAGGCCAAGAGACCCAGTACTTC. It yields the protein CASSFSQGGQETQYF.

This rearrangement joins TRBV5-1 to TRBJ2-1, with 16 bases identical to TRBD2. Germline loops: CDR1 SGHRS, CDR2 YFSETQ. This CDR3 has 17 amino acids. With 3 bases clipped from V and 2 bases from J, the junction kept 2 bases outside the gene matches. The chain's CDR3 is CASSSGTSGRAYNEQFF. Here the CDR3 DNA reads TGCGCCAGCAGCTCCGGGACTAGCGGGAGGGCCTACAATGAGCAGTTCTTC.

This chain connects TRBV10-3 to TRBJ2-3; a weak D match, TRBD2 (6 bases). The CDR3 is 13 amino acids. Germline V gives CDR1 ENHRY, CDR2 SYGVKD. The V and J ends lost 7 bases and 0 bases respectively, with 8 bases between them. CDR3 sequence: CAITSASTDTQYF. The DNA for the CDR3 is TGTGCCATCACTAGCGCTAGCACAGATACGCAGTATTTT.

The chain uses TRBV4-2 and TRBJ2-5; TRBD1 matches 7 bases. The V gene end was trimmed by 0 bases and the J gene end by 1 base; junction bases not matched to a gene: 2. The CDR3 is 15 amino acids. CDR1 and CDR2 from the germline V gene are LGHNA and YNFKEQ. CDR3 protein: CASSQEQGSQETQYF. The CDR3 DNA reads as TGTGCCAGCAGCCAAGAACAGGGGTCCCAAGAGACCCAGTACTTC.

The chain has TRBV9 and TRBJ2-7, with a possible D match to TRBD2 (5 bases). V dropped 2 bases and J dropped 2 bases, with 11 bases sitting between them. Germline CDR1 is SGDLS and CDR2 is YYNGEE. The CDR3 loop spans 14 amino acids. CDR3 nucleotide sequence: TGTGCCAGCAGCGTGGGAGCGGAGACCTACGAGCAGTACTTC. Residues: CASSVGAETYEQYF.